Each of the 18 T cell receptor beta chains below was sequenced from the same sample in a study of blood T cell repertoires in COVID-19. Libraries were prepared by immunoSEQ multiplex PCR; TCRdb keeps only in-frame clonotypes and omits some of them. This sample has 200,000 to 250,000 clones, with roughly 80% found just once. Sequencing was performed on PBMCs or T cells enriched from blood (not recorded which). Receptor source: a woman in her fifties or sixties who had been exposed to COVID-19.

CDR3 nucleotides: TGCGCCAGCACCCCTTCCCACGAGCAGTACTTC. It yields the protein CASTPSHEQYF. The chain is built from TRBV5-1 and TRBJ2-7; D remains ambiguous. Trimming removed 6 bases at V and 5 bases at J, with 9 bases between. From germline, CDR1 is SGHRS and CDR2 YFSETQ. The CDR3 has 11 residues.

The rearrangement uses TRBV19 and TRBJ1-3, with a tentative D call TRBD1 (6 bases). CDR1 and CDR2 from the germline V gene are LNHDA and SQIVND (reference sequence). There are 17 residues in the CDR3. Trimming took off 3 bases at V and 0 bases at J, with 15 bases between the two ends. CDR3 DNA: TGTGCCAGTAGTATCCAGGGGCTTCCGTTCTCTGGAAACACCATATATTTT. This encodes CASSIQGLPFSGNTIYF. Filled out from reference TRBV19 and TRBJ1-3, the complete variable domain reads DGGITQSPKYLFRKEGQNVTLSCEQNLNHDAMYWYRQDPGQGLRLIYYSQIVNDFQKGDIAEGYSVSREKKESFPLTVTSAQKNPTAFYLCASSIQGLPFSGNTIYFGEGSWLTVV.

The chain is built from TRBV4-1 and TRBJ1-2, with 12 nucleotides matching TRBD1. With 6 bases clipped from V and 6 bases from J, the junction kept 8 bases outside the gene matches. Per germline, CDR1 MGHRA and CDR2 YSYEKL. This CDR3 spans 15 amino acids. The CDR3 DNA reads TGCGCCAGCAGACCGTGGGACAGGGGGCCAAATGGCTACACCTTC. Protein: CASRPWDRGPNGYTF.

J is TRBJ1-5 and V is TRBV19; weak D call: TRBD1 (5 bases). The V and J ends lost 7 bases and 0 bases respectively, with 13 bases between them. Germline values: CDR1 LNHDA, CDR2 SQIVND (reference sequence). CDR3 size: 15 residues. CDR3 in amino acids: CASTPGGASNQPQHF. The CDR3 DNA follows: TGTGCCAGTACCCCGGGGGGAGCTAGCAATCAGCCCCAGCATTTT.

The chain uses TRBV10-3 and TRBJ2-5; D remains unclear. The CDR3 consists of 12 residues. Per germline, CDR1 ENHRY and CDR2 SYGVKD. V dropped 3 bases and J dropped 2 bases, with 4 bases sitting between them. The CDR3 sequence: CAISDRQETQYF. CDR3 DNA sequence: TGTGCCATCAGTGACAGGCAAGAGACCCAGTACTTC.

This chain connects TRBV6-2 or TRBV6-3 to TRBJ2-1; 8 positions agree with TRBD1. The CDR3 is 15 amino acids. V trimming: 5 bases; J trimming: 1 base; junction bases outside the gene matches: 4. Germline-derived CDR1 and CDR2 are MNHEY and SVGEGT. The DNA for the CDR3 is TGTGCCAGCAGTCACGACAGGGGATCCTACAATGAGCAGTTCTTC. This sequence encodes CASSHDRGSYNEQFF.

The chain joins TRBV3-1 (or the pseudogene TRBV3-2) to TRBJ1-1; possible D gene TRBD1, 5 bases. This CDR3 region has 15 residues. Between the trimmed V and J ends, which lost 1 base and 2 bases, there was a span of 11 bases. Looked up from germline, CDR1 is LGHDT and CDR2 is YNNKEL (reference sequence). CDR3 residues: CASSQGAGGNTEAFF. In DNA, the CDR3 is TGTGCCAGCAGCCAAGGAGCCGGGGGAAACACTGAAGCTTTCTTT.

This clone has a count of ten or more. This sequence joins TRBV13 and TRBJ2-2; TRBD1 is a possible D gene (5 bases). In germline, CDR1 is PRHDT, CDR2 FYEKMQ (reference sequence). Trimming took 5 bases from V and 0 from J, leaving 13 bases between them. There are 16 residues in the CDR3. The CDR3 sequence: CASSLEGQANTGELFF. In DNA form, the CDR3 reads TGTGCCAGCAGCCTTGAAGGACAAGCGAACACCGGGGAGCTGTTTTTT.

The rearrangement uses TRBV29-1 and TRBJ1-3, with a weak D call TRBD1 (6 bases). Looked up from germline, CDR1 is SQVTM and CDR2 is ANQGSEA. The CDR3 is 13 residues long. V lost 8 bases, J lost 4 bases, and 15 bases lay in between. The CDR3 DNA sequence: TGCAGCCCCACATCAGGGGACGGAAACACCATATATTTT. Translated: CSPTSGDGNTIYF.

The genes are TRBV27 and TRBJ2-1; 8 bases match TRBD1. CDR1 and CDR2 (germline): MNHEY, SMNVEV (reference sequence). The CDR3 has 14 residues. With 6 bases clipped from V and 9 bases from J, the junction kept 10 bases outside the gene matches. The CDR3 DNA reads as TGTGCCAGCAGCGCAGGGGGCTATCAAGTTGAGCAGTTCTTC. It yields the protein CASSAGGYQVEQFF.

V and J are TRBV29-1 and TRBJ1-2; D is ambiguous. Germline V gene data show CDR1 as SQVTM and CDR2 as ANQGSEA. CDR3 length: 13 amino acids. V was clipped by 1 base and J by 8 bases, with 14 bases between them. The CDR3 DNA reads as TGCAGCGTTGAAGTGGCCGATGGTATCGGCTACACCTTC. The encoded protein is CSVEVADGIGYTF.

Turning to this clone: A much larger clonotype is one base distant, so this may be a read error. This chain joins TRBV2 and TRBJ1-1, with D tentatively TRBD1 (6 bases). Germline loops: CDR1 SNHLY, CDR2 FYNNEI. V was clipped by 6 bases and J by 1 base, with 9 bases between them. CDR3 length: 13 amino acids. CDR3 bases: TGTGCCAGCAGCCGAGGGGGGAACACTGAAGCTTTCTTT. Its translation is CASSRGGNTEAFF. Full variable domain (remainder filled in from reference TRBV2 and TRBJ1-1): EPEVTQTPSHQVTQMGQEVILRCVPISNHLYFYWYRQILGQKVEFLVSFYNNEISEKSEIFDDQFSVERPDGSNFTLKIRSTKLEDSAMYFCASSRGGNTEAFFGQGTRLTVV.

The chain is built from TRBV6-5 and TRBJ2-1, with a possible D match to TRBD2 (6 bases). The V end lost 2 bases, the J end lost 5 bases, and 13 bases lay between the germline ends. Germline V gene lookup returns CDR1 MNHEY and CDR2 SVGAGI. The CDR3 spans 15 residues. The chain's CDR3 is CASSYGLAGHNEQFF. For the CDR3, the DNA is TGTGCCAGCAGTTACGGGCTGGCGGGGCACAATGAGCAGTTCTTC.

The rearrangement joins TRBV2 to TRBJ1-2, with D uncertain. Germline CDR1 SNHLY, CDR2 FYNNEI. The CDR3 extends over 14 amino acids. V lost 4 bases and J 4 bases, leaving 13 bases between the germline ends. The CDR3 coding sequence is TGTGCCAGCAGTGGGGAGGGAGCGGGCTATGGCTACACCTTC. Residues: CASSGEGAGYGYTF.

There are a few counts of this clone. CDR3 sequence (DNA): TGTGCCAGCAAGAAAGGAGTTCTCGATAATTCACCCCTCCACTTT. It encodes CASKKGVLDNSPLHF. The chain combines TRBV9 with TRBJ1-6; D unresolved. The germline V gene has CDR1 SGDLS and CDR2 YYNGEE. V was shortened by 6 bases and J by 5 bases, with 15 bases between the two germline ends. The CDR3 has 15 residues.

This chain uses TRBV5-5 with TRBJ2-6; 9 positions agree with TRBD1. This CDR3 region has 18 residues. CDR1 and CDR2 from the germline V gene are SGHKS and YYEKEE (reference sequence). The junction had 9 bases not matched to a gene; V was cut back by 4 bases and J by 1 base. CDR3 coding DNA: TGTGCCAGCAGCCTGTACGGACAGGGGTTTTCTGGGGCCAACGTCCTGACTTTC. Translation: CASSLYGQGFSGANVLTF. Looking up the rest from reference TRBV5-5 and TRBJ2-6 gives the full variable domain: DAGVTQSPTHLIKTRGQQVTLRCSPISGHKSVSWYQQVLGQGPQFIFQYYEKEERGRGNFPDRFSARQFPNYSSELNVNALLLGDSALYLCASSLYGQGFSGANVLTFGAGSRLTVL.

This clone has just a few counts. In the same sample, other DNA sequences code for this CDR3. The genes are TRBV5-4 and TRBJ1-1; 8 nucleotides line up with TRBD1. Germline V lookup: CDR1 SGHNT, CDR2 YYREEE (reference sequence). CDR3 length: 14 residues. V gave up 4 bases and J gave up 1 base; unmatched junction bases: 3. In nucleotides, the CDR3 is TGTGCCAGCAGCCCCGGGACAGGGAACACTGAAGCTTTCTTT. This encodes CASSPGTGNTEAFF.

The chain links TRBV28 to TRBJ2-5; 8 nucleotides match TRBD1. This CDR3 has 16 amino acids. V shed 5 bases and J 2 bases; nucleotides not matched to a gene: 10. CDR1 is MDHEN and CDR2 is SYDVKM in the germline V gene. The CDR3 sequence: CASSPDRGIGQETQYF. CDR3 DNA sequence: TGTGCCAGCAGTCCCGACAGGGGAATTGGACAAGAGACCCAGTACTTC.